This TCR beta chain was documented in a study of blood T cell repertoires in COVID-19. Libraries were prepared by immunoSEQ multiplex PCR; TCRdb keeps only in-frame clonotypes and omits some of them. Of some 120,000 clones listed, 70% to 90% are singletons. The CDR3 extends over 13 amino acids. Germline V gene sequence: CDR1 KGHSH, CDR2 LQKENI. V was clipped by 2 bases and J by 6 bases, with 10 bases between them. The source of this sequence is a woman of 80 years or more with acute or convalescent COVID-19. The rearrangement joins TRBV18 to TRBJ1-2; maybe TRBD1 (5 bases). The source material was peripheral blood. In nucleotides, the CDR3 is TGTGCCAGCTCACCAAGCGGGACGAATGGCTACACCTTC. Amino acid sequence: CASSPSGTNGYTF.